The next 29 T cell receptor beta chains were all read from a single sample in a study of blood T cell repertoires in COVID-19. Method: immunoSEQ multiplex PCR; TCRdb's copy keeps in-frame clones and lacks some. The sample holds about 83,000 clones, 86% seen once. The specimen was peripheral blood. Every receptor here comes from an elderly woman in a cohort sampled during active or convalescent COVID-19.

About this clone: This is likely a read error, given that the CDR3 carries no conserved phenylalanine or tryptophan at its end. J is TRBJ2-2 and V is TRBV7-3; D is unresolved. The V gene lost 4 bases and the J gene lost 0 bases, with 9 bases spanning the gap. The CDR3 totals 15 residues. Germline V lookup: CDR1 SGHTA, CDR2 FQGTGA. CDR3: CASSSGRTNTGELFS. CDR3 coding DNA: TGTGCCAGCAGCTCCGGACGGACGAACACCGGGGAGCTGTTTTCT.

The chain uses TRBV7-9 and TRBJ2-7, with 13 nucleotides matching TRBD2. CDR1 and CDR2 (germline): SEHNR, FQNEAQ (reference sequence). CDR3 length: 14 residues. J was trimmed by 5 bases and V by 5 bases; bases with no gene match: 3. This CDR3 reads CASSRTSGRNEQYF. CDR3 in DNA: TGTGCCAGCAGCCGGACTAGCGGGAGAAACGAGCAGTACTTC.

This chain joins TRBV28 and TRBJ2-3; possible D gene TRBD1, 5 bases. Per the germline V gene, CDR1 is MDHEN and CDR2 is SYDVKM. The CDR3 is 12 residues long. The V end was cut by 6 bases, the J end by 6 bases, with 10 bases between. In DNA form, the CDR3 reads TGTGCCAGCAGCTCTAAGGGGGATACGCAGTATTTT. This gives the protein CASSSKGDTQYF.

This chain connects TRBV28 to TRBJ2-2; D is unresolved. The CDR3 consists of 14 residues. V was shortened by 6 bases and J by 3 bases, with 11 bases between the two germline ends. Germline values: CDR1 MDHEN, CDR2 SYDVKM. The CDR3 region is CASSPPQDTGELFF. DNA for the CDR3: TGTGCCAGCAGCCCCCCCCAGGACACCGGGGAGCTGTTTTTT. Full variable domain (remainder filled in from reference TRBV28 and TRBJ2-2): DVKVTQSSRYLVKRTGEKVFLECVQDMDHENMFWYRQDPGLGLRLIYFSYDVKMKEKGDIPEGYSVSREKKERFSLILESASTNQTSMYLCASSPPQDTGELFFGEGSRLTVL.

The rearrangement joins TRBV7-9 to TRBJ2-7; 8 bases map to TRBD2. The CDR3 runs to 16 residues. CDR1 is SEHNR, CDR2 FQNEAQ, per germline (reference sequence). The V and J ends lost 2 bases and 2 bases, in that order; junction bases with no gene match: 8. CDR3 protein: CASSLLRGTRAYEQYF. The CDR3 DNA sequence: TGTGCCAGCAGCTTATTGAGAGGGACTAGGGCCTACGAGCAGTACTTC.

The V call is TRBV24-1, the J call TRBJ2-2; 8 positions agree with TRBD1. The CDR3 has 16 amino acids. J was trimmed by 4 bases and V by 2 bases; bases with no gene match: 5. CDR1 KGHDR and CDR2 SFDVKD come from the germline V gene. CDR3 DNA sequence: TGTGCCACCAGTGATTCAGGACAGGGCGGCACCGGGGAGCTGTTTTTT. This sequence encodes CATSDSGQGGTGELFF.

About this clone: Sequence at one end of the junction differs from germline and may be a read error. The V gene is TRBV5-1, the J gene TRBJ1-6; D is ambiguous. Germline CDR1 reads SGHRS; CDR2 reads YFSETQ. The CDR3 covers 17 residues. CDR3 nucleotide sequence: TGCGCCAGCAGCTTGGCCTCTACCGGGTCCTTTAATTCACCCCTCCACTTT. This gives the protein CASSLASTGSFNSPLHF.

The chain uses TRBV11-3 and TRBJ1-4, with 7 bases identical to TRBD1. The length of the CDR3 is 17 residues. Trimming cost V 6 bases and J 4 bases; bases outside gene matches: 14. The germline CDR1 and CDR2 sequences are SGHNT and YENEEA. Written as DNA, the CDR3 is TGTGCCAGCAGTACATATCTCATTGGGACAGATAATGAAAAACTGTTTTTT. Protein product: CASSTYLIGTDNEKLFF.

The chain joins TRBV11-2 to TRBJ1-3, with TRBD1 as a possible D gene (6 bases). The germline V and J ends were trimmed by 4 bases and 0 bases, with 10 bases remaining between them. The CDR3 is 15 amino acids. Per germline, CDR1 SGHAT and CDR2 FQNNGV. This CDR3 is CASSSQGSSGNTIYF. CDR3 in DNA: TGTGCCAGCAGCTCACAGGGTTCCTCTGGAAACACCATATATTTT.

The genes are TRBV6-5 and TRBJ1-1; D not resolved. The CDR3 has 15 amino acids. Germline loops: CDR1 MNHEY, CDR2 SVGAGI. Trimming left V 2 bases short and J 0 bases short, with 10 bases between. CDR3 sequence: CASSYGGQLNTEAFF. The CDR3 DNA follows: TGTGCCAGCAGTTACGGAGGCCAATTGAACACTGAAGCTTTCTTT.

The gene calls are TRBV30 and TRBJ1-1, with 11 positions matching TRBD1. Germline V gene sequence: CDR1 GTSNPN, CDR2 SVGIG (reference sequence). The CDR3 covers 17 residues. Unmatched junction bases numbered 10, after V lost 0 bases and J lost 4 bases. The CDR3 sequence: CAWSVPRTGGYRTEAFF. DNA of the CDR3: TGTGCCTGGAGTGTACCCCGGACAGGGGGCTATCGCACTGAAGCTTTCTTT.

This clone was seen a handful of times. V and J are TRBV7-3 and TRBJ1-1, with 7 bases fitting TRBD1. The CDR3 is 14 residues long. From germline, CDR1 is SGHTA and CDR2 FQGTGA. V was clipped by 2 bases and J by 2 bases; unmatched bases: 2. CDR3 in amino acids: CASSLAGGNTEAFF. The CDR3 coding sequence is TGTGCCAGCAGCTTAGCAGGGGGTAACACTGAAGCTTTCTTT. The full variable domain, completed using reference TRBV7-3 and TRBJ1-1, is GAGVSQTPSNKVTEKGKYVELRCDPISGHTALYWYRQSLGQGPEFLIYFQGTGAADDSGLPNDRFFAVRPEGSVSTLKIQRTERGDSAVYLCASSLAGGNTEAFFGQGTRLTVV.

The rearrangement uses TRBV6-5 and TRBJ2-1; TRBD1 might be the D (7 bases). This CDR3 is built from 15 residues. The germline gives CDR1 MNHEY, CDR2 SVGAGI. Between the trimmed V and J ends, which lost 4 bases and 10 bases, there was a span of 20 bases. The CDR3 protein is CASSSGAGGGREQFF. The CDR3 nucleotides are TGTGCCAGCAGTTCAGGGGCAGGGGGAGGAAGGGAGCAGTTCTTC.

The J gene is TRBJ2-5, the V gene TRBV5-1; D may be TRBD1 (7 bases). From germline, CDR1 is SGHRS and CDR2 YFSETQ. The ends were cut back, 3 bases at V and 4 bases at J, with 16 bases in the middle. This CDR3 spans 15 amino acids. The CDR3 is CASSSQNRGGETQYF. CDR3 in DNA: TGCGCCAGCAGCTCGCAAAACAGGGGAGGAGAGACCCAGTACTTC.

V usage is TRBV7-3 and J usage is TRBJ2-1; no clear D. Trimming cost V 1 base and J 4 bases, with 11 bases left between them. Germline assignment: CDR1 SGHTA and CDR2 FQGTGA. There are 15 residues in the CDR3. The DNA for the CDR3 is TGTGCCAGCAGCTTAATGGTGACGGGTTACAATGAGCAGTTCTTC. This encodes CASSLMVTGYNEQFF.

V gene TRBV3-1 (or the pseudogene TRBV3-2) combines with J gene TRBJ1-1, with D perhaps matching TRBD1 (6 bases). Per germline, CDR1 LGHDT and CDR2 YNNKEL (reference sequence). The V end was cut by 0 bases, the J end by 1 base, with 18 bases between. This CDR3 has 18 amino acids. As DNA, the CDR3 is TGTGCCAGCAGCCAAGATGGGGGACACCATAAGCAGAACACTGAAGCTTTCTTT. This codes for CASSQDGGHHKQNTEAFF.

This clone was detected only a few times. The V gene is TRBV6-5, the J gene TRBJ1-4, with a tentative D call TRBD1 (6 bases). CDR1 MNHEY and CDR2 SVGAGI come from the germline V gene. The CDR3 is 13 amino acids. Between the trimmed V and J ends, which lost 11 bases and 4 bases, there was a span of 14 bases. CDR3 in DNA: TGTGCCGGGTCGACAGGCATTAATGAAAAACTGTTTTTT. The encoded protein is CAGSTGINEKLFF.

This chain connects TRBV2 to TRBJ2-3, with TRBD1 matching 8 bases. The V gene end was trimmed by 4 bases and the J gene end by 0 bases; junction bases not matched to a gene: 3. CDR3 length: 15 amino acids. Germline CDR1 and CDR2: SNHLY and FYNNEI. The CDR3 region has the DNA TGTGCCAGCAGTGTAAGGACAGGGAGCACAGATACGCAGTATTTT. Protein: CASSVRTGSTDTQYF.

This chain joins TRBV12-3 or TRBV12-4 and TRBJ1-2; D remains unclear. The V and J ends lost 3 bases and 3 bases respectively, with 8 bases between them. This CDR3 contains 13 residues. The DNA of the CDR3 is TGTGCCAGCAGTTTTGGCAGTGACTATGGCTACACCTTC. Its translation: CASSFGSDYGYTF.

V usage is TRBV28 and J usage is TRBJ2-7; 12 nucleotides agree with TRBD2. The CDR3 has 15 amino acids. Trimming took 7 bases from V and 4 from J; bases not matched to a gene: 8. The V gene's germline CDR1 is MDHEN and CDR2 SYDVKM. CDR3 protein: CASNLGLAGLYEQYF. The CDR3 DNA sequence: TGTGCCAGCAATCTGGGACTAGCGGGTTTATACGAGCAGTACTTC.

In its sample, this clone was seen once. This chain uses TRBV27 with TRBJ2-3, with TRBD1 matching over 9 bases. The CDR3 totals 14 residues. Germline values: CDR1 MNHEY, CDR2 SMNVEV (reference sequence). With 5 bases clipped from V and 8 bases from J, the junction kept 8 bases outside the gene matches. CDR3 bases: TGTGCCAGCAGTCGGGACAGGGAGCGCAGTACGCAGTATTTT. It specifies CASSRDRERSTQYF.

The chain uses TRBV6-5 and TRBJ1-5, with D possibly being TRBD1 (5 bases). CDR3 length: 13 amino acids. CDR1 MNHEY and CDR2 SVGAGI come from the germline V gene. The V gene lost 10 bases and the J gene lost 7 bases, with 17 bases spanning the gap. The CDR3 spells CATLGGGGQPQHF. In DNA form, the CDR3 reads TGTGCCACTTTAGGTGGGGGGGGGCAGCCCCAGCATTTT.

This rearrangement joins TRBV6-1 to TRBJ2-5; a possible D gene is TRBD1 (6 bases). The CDR3 is 15 residues long. V was trimmed by 3 bases and J by 7 bases, leaving 18 bases between them. Germline values: CDR1 MNHNS, CDR2 SASEGT. CDR3 nucleotide sequence: TGTGCCAGCAGTGACCCGGGACAACGGGTTGGGACCCAGTACTTC. It encodes CASSDPGQRVGTQYF.

The rearrangement links TRBV9 to TRBJ2-3, with a tentative D call TRBD2 (6 bases). Trimming cost V 2 bases and J 0 bases, with 10 bases left between them. CDR1 is SGDLS, CDR2 YYNGEE, per germline. The CDR3 loop spans 15 amino acids. DNA of the CDR3: TGTGCCAGCAGCGTTCGGCTAGCGAGCACAGATACGCAGTATTTT. Protein sequence: CASSVRLASTDTQYF.

This chain uses TRBV6-5 with TRBJ1-6, with D possibly TRBD1 on 6 matching bases. Trimming removed 6 bases at V and 5 bases at J, with 11 bases between. CDR1 is MNHEY, CDR2 SVGAGI, per germline. This CDR3 region has 14 residues. As DNA, the CDR3 is TGTGCCAGCAGAAACCAGGGGAATAATTCACCCCTCCACTTT. Protein sequence: CASRNQGNNSPLHF.

The chain combines TRBV7-3 with TRBJ2-1, with D tentatively TRBD2 (6 bases). This CDR3 has 16 residues. V lost 3 bases, J lost 0 bases, and 12 bases lay in between. CDR1 and CDR2 from the germline V gene are SGHTA and FQGTGA. The CDR3: CASSLSTGSSYNEQFF. The CDR3, as DNA: TGTGCCAGCAGCTTGTCCACCGGGAGCTCCTACAATGAGCAGTTCTTC.

The V and J genes are TRBV5-1 and TRBJ2-3; tentatively, D is TRBD1 or TRBD2 (9 bases each). The germline gives CDR1 SGHRS, CDR2 YFSETQ. This CDR3 is 19 amino acids long. Between the trimmed V and J ends, which lost 1 base and 6 bases, there was a span of 27 bases. The CDR3 sequence: CASSLLQGARSGRQDTQYF. In DNA, the CDR3 is TGCGCCAGCAGCTTGCTACAGGGGGCGAGAAGCGGGAGGCAGGATACGCAGTATTTT.

The chain links TRBV4-1 to TRBJ2-7; no definite D call. Germline loops: CDR1 MGHRA, CDR2 YSYEKL. The CDR3 totals 14 residues. The ends were cut back, 1 base at V and 1 base at J, with 8 bases in the middle. In nucleotides, the CDR3 is TGCGCCAGCAGCCAAGTGGTGAGGTCCTACGAGCAGTACTTC. Amino acid sequence: CASSQVVRSYEQYF.

This chain's CDR3 is CASSSQGFSGYTF. Here the CDR3 DNA reads TGTGCCAGCAGTTCACAGGGATTCAGTGGCTACACCTTC. The chain links TRBV12-3 or TRBV12-4 to TRBJ1-2; possible D gene TRBD1, 6 bases. The CDR3 is 13 amino acids. V was shortened by 4 bases and J by 7 bases, with 13 bases between the two germline ends.